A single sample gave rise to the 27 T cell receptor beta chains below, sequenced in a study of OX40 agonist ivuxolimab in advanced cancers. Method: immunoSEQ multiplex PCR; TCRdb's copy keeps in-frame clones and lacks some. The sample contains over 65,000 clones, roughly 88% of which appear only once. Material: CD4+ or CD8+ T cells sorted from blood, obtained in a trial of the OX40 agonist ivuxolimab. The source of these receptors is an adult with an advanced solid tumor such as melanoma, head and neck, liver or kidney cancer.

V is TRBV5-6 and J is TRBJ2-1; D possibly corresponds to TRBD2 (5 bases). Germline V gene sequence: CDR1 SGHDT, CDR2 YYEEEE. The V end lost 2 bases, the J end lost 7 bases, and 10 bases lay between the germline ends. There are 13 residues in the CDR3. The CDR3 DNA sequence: TGTGCCAGCAGCTTCTTTCGGGGAAATGAGCAGTTCTTC. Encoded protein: CASSFFRGNEQFF.

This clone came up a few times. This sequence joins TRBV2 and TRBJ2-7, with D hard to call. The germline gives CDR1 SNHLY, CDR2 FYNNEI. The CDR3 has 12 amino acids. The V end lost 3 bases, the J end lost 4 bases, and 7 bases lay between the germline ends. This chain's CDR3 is CASSDGGYEQYF. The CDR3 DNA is TGTGCCAGCAGTGACGGTGGATACGAGCAGTACTTC.

In nucleotides, the CDR3 is TGTGCCAGCAGCGTCGGGGCCTTCTCTGGAAACACCATATATTTT. This codes for CASSVGAFSGNTIYF. This sequence joins TRBV6-5 and TRBJ1-3; possibly TRBD1 for D (5 bases). The CDR3 totals 15 residues. CDR1 and CDR2 (germline): MNHEY, SVGAGI. V was pared by 6 bases and J by 0 bases, with 12 bases between.

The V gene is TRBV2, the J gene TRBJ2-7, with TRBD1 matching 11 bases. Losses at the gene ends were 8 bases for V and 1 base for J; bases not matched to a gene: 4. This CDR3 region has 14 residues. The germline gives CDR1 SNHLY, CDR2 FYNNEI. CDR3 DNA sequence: TGTGCCAGCCATGGGACAGGGGGTTCCTACGAGCAGTACTTC. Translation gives CASHGTGGSYEQYF.

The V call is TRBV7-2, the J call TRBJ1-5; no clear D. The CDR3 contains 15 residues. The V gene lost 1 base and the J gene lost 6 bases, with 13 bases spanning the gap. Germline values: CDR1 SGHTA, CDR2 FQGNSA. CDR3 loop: CASSLVGSIGQPQHF. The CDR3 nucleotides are TGTGCCAGCAGCTTAGTTGGCAGCATAGGTCAGCCCCAGCATTTT.

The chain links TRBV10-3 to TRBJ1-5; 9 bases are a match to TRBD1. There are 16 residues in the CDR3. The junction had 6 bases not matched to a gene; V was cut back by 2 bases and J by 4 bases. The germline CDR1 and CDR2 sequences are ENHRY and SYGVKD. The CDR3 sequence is CAISEEPGTGNQPQHF. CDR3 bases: TGTGCCATCAGTGAGGAGCCCGGGACAGGGAATCAGCCCCAGCATTTT.

DNA for the CDR3: TGCGCCAGCAGTGAGTCTTTTCTAGCGGGAGCCCCAGACCACTACGAGCAGTACTTC. Amino acid sequence: CASSESFLAGAPDHYEQYF. The chain links TRBV10-2 to TRBJ2-7; TRBD2 aligns across 10 bases. This CDR3 comprises 19 residues. Per the germline V gene, CDR1 is WSHSY and CDR2 is SAAADI. The V segment lost 0 bases and the J segment 3 bases; nucleotides outside the gene matches: 14.

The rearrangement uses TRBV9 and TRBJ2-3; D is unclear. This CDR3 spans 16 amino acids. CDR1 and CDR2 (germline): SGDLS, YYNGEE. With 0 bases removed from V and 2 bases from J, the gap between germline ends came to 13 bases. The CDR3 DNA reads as TGTGCCAGCAGCGTAGGCCCCACATACCTCACAGATACGCAGTATTTT. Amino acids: CASSVGPTYLTDTQYF.

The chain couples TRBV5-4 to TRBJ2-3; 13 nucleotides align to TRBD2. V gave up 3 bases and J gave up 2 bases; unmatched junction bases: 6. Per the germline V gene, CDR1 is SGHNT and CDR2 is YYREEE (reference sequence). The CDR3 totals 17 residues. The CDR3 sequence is CASSSAGTSGNTDTQYF. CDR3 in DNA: TGTGCCAGCAGCTCGGCAGGGACTAGCGGGAACACAGATACGCAGTATTTT. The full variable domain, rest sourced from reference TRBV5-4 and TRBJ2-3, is ETGVTQSPTHLIKTRGQQVTLRCSSQSGHNTVSWYQQALGQGPQFIFQYYREEENGRGNFPPRFSGLQFPNYSSELNVNALELDDSALYLCASSSAGTSGNTDTQYFGPGTRLTVL.

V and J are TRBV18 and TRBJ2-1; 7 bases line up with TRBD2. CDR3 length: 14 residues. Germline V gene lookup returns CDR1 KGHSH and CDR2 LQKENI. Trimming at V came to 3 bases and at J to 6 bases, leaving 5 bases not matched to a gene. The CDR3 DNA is TGTGCCAGCTCACCGCGGACGGGGGGCAATGAGCAGTTCTTC. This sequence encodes CASSPRTGGNEQFF.

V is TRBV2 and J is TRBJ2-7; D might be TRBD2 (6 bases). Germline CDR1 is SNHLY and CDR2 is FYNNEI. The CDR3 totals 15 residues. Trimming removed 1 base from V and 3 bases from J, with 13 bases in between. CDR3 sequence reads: CASSEGGTGFYEQYF. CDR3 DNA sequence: TGTGCCAGCAGTGAAGGGGGGACTGGCTTCTACGAGCAGTACTTC.

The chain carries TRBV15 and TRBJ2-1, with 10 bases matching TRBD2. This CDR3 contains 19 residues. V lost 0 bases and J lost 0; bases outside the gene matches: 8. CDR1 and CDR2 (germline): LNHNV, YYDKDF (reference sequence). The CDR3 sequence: CATSRDNPLAGSSYNEQFF. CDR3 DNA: TGTGCCACCAGCAGAGATAACCCACTAGCGGGGAGCTCCTACAATGAGCAGTTCTTC.

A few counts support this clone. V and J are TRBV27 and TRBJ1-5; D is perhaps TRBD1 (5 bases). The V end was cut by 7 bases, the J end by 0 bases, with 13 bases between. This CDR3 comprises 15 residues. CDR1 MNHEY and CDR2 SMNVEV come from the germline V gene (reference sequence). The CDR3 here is CASNRDGTSNQPQHF. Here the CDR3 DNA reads TGTGCCAGCAATCGGGACGGAACTAGCAATCAGCCCCAGCATTTT.

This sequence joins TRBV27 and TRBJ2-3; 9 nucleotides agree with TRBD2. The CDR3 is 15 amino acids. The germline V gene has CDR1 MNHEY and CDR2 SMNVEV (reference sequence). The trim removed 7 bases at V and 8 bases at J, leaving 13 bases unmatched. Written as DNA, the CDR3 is TGTGCCAGCATGGGGCTAGCGGGACCCCGGGGTACGCAGTATTTT. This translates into CASMGLAGPRGTQYF.

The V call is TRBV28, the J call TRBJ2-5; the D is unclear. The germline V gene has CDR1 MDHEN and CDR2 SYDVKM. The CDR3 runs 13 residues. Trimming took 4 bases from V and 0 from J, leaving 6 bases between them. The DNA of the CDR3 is TGTGCCAGCAGTTCTGGGGACCAAGAGACCCAGTACTTC. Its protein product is CASSSGDQETQYF. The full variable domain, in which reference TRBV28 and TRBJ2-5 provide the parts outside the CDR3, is DVKVTQSSRYLVKRTGEKVFLECVQDMDHENMFWYRQDPGLGLRLIYFSYDVKMKEKGDIPEGYSVSREKKERFSLILESASTNQTSMYLCASSSGDQETQYFGPGTRLLVL.

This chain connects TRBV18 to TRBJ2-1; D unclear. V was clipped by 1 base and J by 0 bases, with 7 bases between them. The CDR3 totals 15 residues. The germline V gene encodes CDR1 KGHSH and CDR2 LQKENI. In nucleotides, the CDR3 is TGTGCCAGCTCACCACGCGAAACCTCCTACAATGAGCAGTTCTTC. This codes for CASSPRETSYNEQFF.

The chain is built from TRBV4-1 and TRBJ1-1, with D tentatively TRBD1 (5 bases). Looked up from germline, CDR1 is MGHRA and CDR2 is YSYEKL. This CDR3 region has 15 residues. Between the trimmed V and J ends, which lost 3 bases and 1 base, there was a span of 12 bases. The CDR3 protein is CASSQLDRSNTEAFF. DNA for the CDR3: TGCGCCAGCAGCCAGCTTGACAGATCGAACACTGAAGCTTTCTTT.

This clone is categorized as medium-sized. Here the CDR3 reads CASGKDRVSGANVLTF. In DNA, the CDR3 is TGTGCTAGTGGTAAAGACAGGGTCTCTGGGGCCAACGTCCTGACTTTC. The rearrangement links TRBV12-5 to TRBJ2-6; 7 bases are shared with TRBD1. The ends lost 5 bases at V and 0 bases at J; junction bases unmatched: 4. This CDR3 is 16 amino acids long. Germline V gene lookup returns CDR1 LGHNT and CDR2 FRNRAP. Using reference TRBV12-5 and TRBJ2-6 for the parts outside the CDR3, the full variable domain is DARVTQTPRHKVTEMGQEVTMRCQPILGHNTVFWYRQTMMQGLELLAYFRNRAPLDDSGMPKDRFSAEMPDATLATLKIQPSEPRDSAVYFCASGKDRVSGANVLTFGAGSRLTVL.

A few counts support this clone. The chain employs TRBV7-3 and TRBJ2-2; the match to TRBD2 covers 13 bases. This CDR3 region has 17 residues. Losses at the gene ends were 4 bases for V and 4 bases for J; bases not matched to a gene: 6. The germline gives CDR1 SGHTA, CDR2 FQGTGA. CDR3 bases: TGTGCCAGCAGCTATGGACTAGCGGGGGCGCGCACCGGGGAGCTGTTTTTT. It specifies CASSYGLAGARTGELFF.

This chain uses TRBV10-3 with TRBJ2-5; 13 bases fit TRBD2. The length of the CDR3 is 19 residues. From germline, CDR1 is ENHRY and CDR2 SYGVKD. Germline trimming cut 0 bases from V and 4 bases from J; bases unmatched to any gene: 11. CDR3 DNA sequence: TGTGCCATCAGTGAGTCTGTAATAGGACTAGCGGGAGAAGGAGAGACCCAGTACTTC. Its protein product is CAISESVIGLAGEGETQYF.

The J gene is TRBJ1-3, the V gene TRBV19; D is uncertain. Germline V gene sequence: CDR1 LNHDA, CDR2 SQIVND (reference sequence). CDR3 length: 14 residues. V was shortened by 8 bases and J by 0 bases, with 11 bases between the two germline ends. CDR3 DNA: TGTGCCAGTGAAACCCGGTCCTCTGGAAACACCATATATTTT. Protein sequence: CASETRSSGNTIYF.

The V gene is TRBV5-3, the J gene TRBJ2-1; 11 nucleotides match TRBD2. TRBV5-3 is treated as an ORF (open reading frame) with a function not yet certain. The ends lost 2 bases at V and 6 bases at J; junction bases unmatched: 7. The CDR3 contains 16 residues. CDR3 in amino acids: CARSLLAGESFNEQFF. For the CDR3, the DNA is TGTGCCAGAAGCTTACTAGCGGGAGAAAGCTTCAATGAGCAGTTCTTC.

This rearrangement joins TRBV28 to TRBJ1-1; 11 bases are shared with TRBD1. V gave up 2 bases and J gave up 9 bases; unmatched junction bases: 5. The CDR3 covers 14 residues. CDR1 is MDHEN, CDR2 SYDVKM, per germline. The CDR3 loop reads CASSLTGTGGKAFF. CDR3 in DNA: TGTGCCAGCAGTTTAACCGGGACAGGGGGGAAAGCTTTCTTT.

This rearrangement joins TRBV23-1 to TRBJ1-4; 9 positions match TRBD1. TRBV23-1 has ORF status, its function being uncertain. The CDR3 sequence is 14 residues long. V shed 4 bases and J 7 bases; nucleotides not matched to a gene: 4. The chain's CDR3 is CASSRGTGFEKLFF. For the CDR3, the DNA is TGCGCCAGCAGTCGGGGGACAGGGTTTGAAAAACTGTTTTTT.

Here the CDR3 reads CASSQVSGVYGYTF. In DNA form, the CDR3 reads TGCGCCAGCAGCCAAGTGTCAGGGGTCTATGGCTACACCTTC. V gene TRBV4-1 combines with J gene TRBJ1-2; D is perhaps TRBD1 (6 bases). Trimming removed 1 base from V and 4 bases from J, with 10 bases in between. Germline loops: CDR1 MGHRA, CDR2 YSYEKL. There are 14 residues in the CDR3.

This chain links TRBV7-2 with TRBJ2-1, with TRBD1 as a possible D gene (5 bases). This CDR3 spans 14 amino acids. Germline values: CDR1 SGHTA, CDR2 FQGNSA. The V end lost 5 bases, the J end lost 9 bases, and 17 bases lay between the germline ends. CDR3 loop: CASSLDPGFFEQFF. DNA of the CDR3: TGTGCCAGCAGCCTGGATCCAGGGTTTTTTGAGCAGTTCTTC.

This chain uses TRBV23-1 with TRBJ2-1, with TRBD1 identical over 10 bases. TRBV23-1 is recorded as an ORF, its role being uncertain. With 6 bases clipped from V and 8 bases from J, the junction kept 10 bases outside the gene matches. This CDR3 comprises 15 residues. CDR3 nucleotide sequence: TGCGCCAGCAGGGCCGGGACAGGGGACGATGATGAGCAGTTCTTC. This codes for CASRAGTGDDDEQFF.